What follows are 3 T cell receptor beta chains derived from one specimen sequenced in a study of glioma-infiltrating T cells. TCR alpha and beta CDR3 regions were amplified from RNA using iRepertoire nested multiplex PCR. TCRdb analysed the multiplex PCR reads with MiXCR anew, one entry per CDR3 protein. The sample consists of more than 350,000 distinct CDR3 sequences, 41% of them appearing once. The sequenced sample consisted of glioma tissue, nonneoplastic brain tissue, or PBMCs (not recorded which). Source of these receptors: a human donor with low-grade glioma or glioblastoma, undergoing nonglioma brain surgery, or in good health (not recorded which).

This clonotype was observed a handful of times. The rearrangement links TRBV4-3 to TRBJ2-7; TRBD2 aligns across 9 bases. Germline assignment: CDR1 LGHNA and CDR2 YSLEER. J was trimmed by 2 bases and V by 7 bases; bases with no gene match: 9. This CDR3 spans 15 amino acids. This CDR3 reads CASNQGTSTAYEQYF. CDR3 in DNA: TGCGCCAGCAACCAGGGGACTAGCACCGCCTACGAGCAGTACTTC.

In nucleotides, the CDR3 is TGTGCCAGCAGTTTGCGGACAGGGCTCTCCTACGAGCAGTACTTC. Translation: CASSLRTGLSYEQYF. The gene calls are TRBV28 and TRBJ2-7; 8 bases align to TRBD1. The trim removed 3 bases at V and 0 bases at J, leaving 4 bases unmatched. The CDR3 is 15 amino acids. Germline V gene sequence: CDR1 MDHEN, CDR2 SYDVKM.

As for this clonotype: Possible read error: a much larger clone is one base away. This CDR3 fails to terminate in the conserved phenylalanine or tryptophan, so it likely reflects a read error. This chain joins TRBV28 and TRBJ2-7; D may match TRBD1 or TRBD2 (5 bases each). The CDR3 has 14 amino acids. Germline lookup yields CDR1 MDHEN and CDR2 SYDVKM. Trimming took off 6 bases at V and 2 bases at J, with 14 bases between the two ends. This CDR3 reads CASRLGDSTYEQYY. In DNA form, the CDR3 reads TGTGCCAGCAGACTAGGTGACAGCACCTACGAGCAGTACTAC.